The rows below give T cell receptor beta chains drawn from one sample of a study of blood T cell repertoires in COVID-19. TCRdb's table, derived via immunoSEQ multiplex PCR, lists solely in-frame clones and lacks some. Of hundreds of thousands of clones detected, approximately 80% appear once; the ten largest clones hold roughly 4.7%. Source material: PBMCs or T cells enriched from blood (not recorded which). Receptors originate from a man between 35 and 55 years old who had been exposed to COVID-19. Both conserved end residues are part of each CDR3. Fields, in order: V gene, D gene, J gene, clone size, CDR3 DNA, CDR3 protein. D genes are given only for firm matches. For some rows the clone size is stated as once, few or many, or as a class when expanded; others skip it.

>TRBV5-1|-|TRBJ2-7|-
TGCGCCAGCAGCGCCCAGGGTAGAAGCTCCTACGAGCAGTACTTC
CASSAQGRSSYEQYF
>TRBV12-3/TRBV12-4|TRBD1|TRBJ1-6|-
TGTGCCAGCAGTCTCGACCGGGACAGGATATCCTTT
CASSLDRDRISF
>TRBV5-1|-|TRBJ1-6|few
TGCGCCAGCAGCTTAACGAGCTCCTATAATTCACCCCTCCACTTT
CASSLTSSYNSPLHF
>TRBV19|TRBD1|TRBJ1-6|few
TGTGCCAGTAGTATGGACAGGGGAGGATCACCCCTCCACTTT
CASSMDRGGSPLHF
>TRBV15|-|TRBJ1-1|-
TGTGCCACCAGCACCGACGGAGGGGACACTGAAGCTTTCTTT
CATSTDGGDTEAFF
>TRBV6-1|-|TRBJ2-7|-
TGTGCCAGCAGTGAAGCTGACAGACCCTACGAGCAGTACTTC
CASSEADRPYEQYF
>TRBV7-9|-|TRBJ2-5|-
TGTGCCAGCAACTCACCCGGGGAGACCCAGTACTTC
CASNSPGETQYF
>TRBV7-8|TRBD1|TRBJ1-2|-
TGTGCCAGCAGCAATACAGGGGGTGGCTACACCTTC
CASSNTGGGYTF
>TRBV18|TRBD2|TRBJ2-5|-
TGTGCCAGCTCCCAGGGGAGCGGGGGAGAGACCCAGTACTTC
CASSQGSGGETQYF
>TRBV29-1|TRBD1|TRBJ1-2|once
TGCAGCACCATGGGACAGGGGGCGCGTGGCTACACCTTC
CSTMGQGARGYTF
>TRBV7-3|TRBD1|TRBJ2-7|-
TGTGCCAGCAGCCTTGACAGGGGGATGGGCGAGCAGTACTTC
CASSLDRGMGEQYF
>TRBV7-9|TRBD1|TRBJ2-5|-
TGTGCCAGCAGCATGACCGGGACAGGGACTCCCCTGGAGACCCAGTACTTC
CASSMTGTGTPLETQYF
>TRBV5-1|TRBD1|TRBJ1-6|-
TGCGCCAGCAGCTTGGAGACAGGGGTATCACCCCTCCACTTT
CASSLETGVSPLHF
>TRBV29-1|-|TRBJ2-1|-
TGCAGCGTTCTGGCGGCCAGCTCCTACAATGAGCAGTTCTTC
CSVLAASSYNEQFF
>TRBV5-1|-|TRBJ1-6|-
TGCGCCAGCAGCTTGACTTCAGGGGCGACAGTTAATTCACCCCTCCACTTT
CASSLTSGATVNSPLHF
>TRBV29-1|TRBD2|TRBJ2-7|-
TGCAGCGTCGCCTACAGTGCGGCGGGAGTTGGCGAGCAGTACTTC
CSVAYSAAGVGEQYF
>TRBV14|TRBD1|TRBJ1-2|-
TGTGCCAGCAGCCAAACAAACAGGGGCTATGAAGGCTACACCTTC
CASSQTNRGYEGYTF
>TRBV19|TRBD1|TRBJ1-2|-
TGTGCCAGTAGTCGACAGGGGGCCTATAACTATGGCTACACCTTC
CASSRQGAYNYGYTF
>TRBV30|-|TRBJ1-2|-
TGTGCCTGTCGGACAGACGCTAACTATGGCTACACCTTC
CACRTDANYGYTF
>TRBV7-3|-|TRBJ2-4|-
TGTGCCAGCAGCTTAGGGGCGGGGGCCAAAAACATTCAGTACTTC
CASSLGAGAKNIQYF
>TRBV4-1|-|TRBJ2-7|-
TGCGCCAGCAGCCAAGATGGAGACTACTCCTACGAGCAGTACTTC
CASSQDGDYSYEQYF
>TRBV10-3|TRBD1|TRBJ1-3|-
TGTGCCATCAGTGAGTACAAGCGACAGGGAGCTGGAAACACCATATATTTT
CAISEYKRQGAGNTIYF
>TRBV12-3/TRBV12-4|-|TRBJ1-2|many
TGTGCCAGCAGTTTGCAGGACAGTTATGGCTACACCTTC
CASSLQDSYGYTF
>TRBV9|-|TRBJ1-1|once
TGTGCCAGCAGCGTAGGGGGCAGAGTGAACACTGAAGCTTTCTTT
CASSVGGRVNTEAFF
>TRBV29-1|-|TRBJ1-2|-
TGCAGCGTTGGTGACAGGAAGGATGGCTACACCTTC
CSVGDRKDGYTF
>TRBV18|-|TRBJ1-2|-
TGTGCCAGCTCACCACGAAAGGGGGTAGGTTTCGGTGGAGAGGCGGATGGCTACACCTTC
CASSPRKGVGFGGEADGYTF
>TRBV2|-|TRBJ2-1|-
TGTGCCAGCAGTGTTTGGCGGGACCCATACAATGAGCAGTTCTTC
CASSVWRDPYNEQFF
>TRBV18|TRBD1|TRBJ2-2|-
TGTGCCAGCTCACCTGTGAGGACAGGGGTCACCGGGGAGCTGTTTTTT
CASSPVRTGVTGELFF
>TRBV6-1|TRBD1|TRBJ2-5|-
TGTGCCAGCAGTGAACCGGGACAGGTAACGACCCAGTACTTC
CASSEPGQVTTQYF
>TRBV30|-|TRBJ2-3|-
TGTGCCTGGAGTCCTACCACAGATACGCAGTATTTT
CAWSPTTDTQYF
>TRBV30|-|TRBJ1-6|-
TGTGCCTGGAGTGTACAGGGTTATAATTCACCCCTCCACTTT
CAWSVQGYNSPLHF
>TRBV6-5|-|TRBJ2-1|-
TGTGCCAGCCCGGGGGAGCCGGGGGTGGGGGAGCAGTTCTTC
CASPGEPGVGEQFF
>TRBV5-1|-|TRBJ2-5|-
TGCGCCAGCAGCTTGGACAGGGAGACCCAGTACTTC
CASSLDRETQYF
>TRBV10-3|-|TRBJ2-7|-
TGTGCCAGCCAGGGAGGACTGGACTCCTACGAGCAGTACTTC
CASQGGLDSYEQYF
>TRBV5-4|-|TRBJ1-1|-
TGTGCCAGCAGCCGTGGGGGGGGACCTTCAGACACTGAAGCTTTCTTT
CASSRGGGPSDTEAFF
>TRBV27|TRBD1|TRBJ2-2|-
TGTGCCAGCAGTCCCGGGACAGGGAACACCGGGGAGCTGTTTTTT
CASSPGTGNTGELFF
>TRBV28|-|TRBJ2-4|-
TGTGCCAGCAGCCCGGGAGTGTACATTCAGTACTTC
CASSPGVYIQYF
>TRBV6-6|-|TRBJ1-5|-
TGTGCCAGCACGGGGAGGAATCAGCCCCAGCATTTT
CASTGRNQPQHF
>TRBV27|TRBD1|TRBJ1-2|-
TGTGCCAGCAGACCGACAGGGGGAGGCTACACCTTC
CASRPTGGGYTF
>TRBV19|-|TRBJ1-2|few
TGTGCCAGTAGTATAGTCGGGGTTACTAGGTATGGCTACACCTTC
CASSIVGVTRYGYTF
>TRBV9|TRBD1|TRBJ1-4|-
TGTGCCAGCAGCGTGACAGGGATGGGTGAAAAACTGTTTTTT
CASSVTGMGEKLFF
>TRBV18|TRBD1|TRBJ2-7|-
TGTGCCAGCTCCGACAGGGTGGTTTACGAGCAGTACTTC
CASSDRVVYEQYF
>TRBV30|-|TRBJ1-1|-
TGTGCCTGGAGCTACGACTTAGAAGCTTTCTTT
CAWSYDLEAFF
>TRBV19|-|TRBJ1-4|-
TGTGCCAGTAGTAGAGACACGACAGCCGCAACTAATGAAAAACTGTTTTTT
CASSRDTTAATNEKLFF
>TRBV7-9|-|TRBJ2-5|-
TGTGCCAGCAGCTTCTCAGGGCAAGAGACCCAGTACTTC
CASSFSGQETQYF
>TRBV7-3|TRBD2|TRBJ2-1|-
TGTGCCAGCAGCTCCACGACTAGCGGGAGGGCCGGTGAGCAGTTCTTC
CASSSTTSGRAGEQFF
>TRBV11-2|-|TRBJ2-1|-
TGTGCCAGCAAGACCCGATCGACATTCAATGAGCAGTTCTTC
CASKTRSTFNEQFF
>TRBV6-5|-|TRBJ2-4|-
TGTGCCAGCAGCAAAAAGACAGCGCAAAACATTCAGTACTTC
CASSKKTAQNIQYF
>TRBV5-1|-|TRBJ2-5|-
TGCGCCAGCAACGTCAGGGGCATACAGTACCAAGAGACCCAGTACTTC
CASNVRGIQYQETQYF
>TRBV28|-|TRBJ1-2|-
TGTGCCAGCAATGAGGGGGAGTATGGCTACACCTTC
CASNEGEYGYTF
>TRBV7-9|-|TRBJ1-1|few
TGTGCCAGCAGCTTACAACGTCTGAGGACTGAAGCTTTCTTT
CASSLQRLRTEAFF
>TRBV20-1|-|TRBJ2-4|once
TGCAGTGCTAGTGCTCAGGGAATAGCCAAAAACATTCAGTACTTC
CSASAQGIAKNIQYF
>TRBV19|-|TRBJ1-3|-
TGTGCCAGTTCCCTTAGTTTGGTCTCTGGAAACACCATATATTTT
CASSLSLVSGNTIYF
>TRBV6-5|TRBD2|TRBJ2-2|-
TGTGCCAGCAGTCGGGGGGGCTTCGGGGAGCTGTTTTTT
CASSRGGFGELFF
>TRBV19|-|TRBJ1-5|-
TGTGCCAGTAGTAGTTCGGGGGTCTTGTACAATCAGCCCCAGCATTTT
CASSSSGVLYNQPQHF
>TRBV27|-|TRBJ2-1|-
TGTGCCAGCAGTTTAGGAGGGAATGAGCAGTTCTTC
CASSLGGNEQFF
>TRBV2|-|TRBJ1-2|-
TGTGCCAGCAGTGAAGTCGGGATTGTGGGTCTTAATGGCTACACCTTC
CASSEVGIVGLNGYTF
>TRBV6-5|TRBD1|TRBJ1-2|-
TGTGCCAGCAGTTACTCAGGACAGGGCGAGGGCTACACCTTC
CASSYSGQGEGYTF
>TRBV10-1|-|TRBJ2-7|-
TGCGCCAGCATGGGGGCCTCCTACGAGCAGTACTTC
CASMGASYEQYF
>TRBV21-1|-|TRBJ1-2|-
TGTGCCAGCAGCAAAGACGACAGGACTGCTAACTATGGCTACACCTTC
CASSKDDRTANYGYTF